The entry below gives a single T cell receptor (beta chain) sequence along with its context. This record belongs to a study of blood T cell repertoires in COVID-19. The germline V and J ends were trimmed by 5 bases and 0 bases, with 9 bases remaining between them. The CDR3 is made up of 13 amino acids. Germline lookup yields CDR1 SGHNT and CDR2 YYREEE (reference sequence). Produced via immunoSEQ multiplex PCR; TCRdb's table is partial and in-frame only. The repertoire holds 60,000 to 75,000 clones, 75% to 90% seen once, with more than 4.5% in the top ten. The chain combines TRBV5-4 with TRBJ2-7; no clear D. Sequencing used peripheral blood. The receptor was isolated from a man aged 45-60 years with active COVID-19. CDR3: CASSSVYSYEQYF. CDR3 sequence (DNA): TGTGCCAGCAGTTCCGTTTACTCCTACGAGCAGTACTTC.